These 15 T cell receptor beta chains share one sample of origin, sequenced in a study of response to subunit inactivated influenza vaccine. TCRdb re-called the RT-PCR reads with MiXCR, one entry per CDR3 protein. Of a few hundred thousand distinct CDR3 sequences listed, 20% to 25% are singletons. Sequences were derived from PBMCs from blood, sampled less than 22 months after vaccination. The receptors originated from a man aged 50 to 69 who received an inactivated influenza vaccine.

This clonotype came up a few times. The chain carries TRBV6-2 or TRBV6-3 and TRBJ2-3; tentatively, D is TRBD1 or TRBD2 (6 bases each). CDR1 MNHEY and CDR2 SVGEGT come from the germline V gene. This CDR3 region has 15 residues. The V end was cut by 6 bases, the J end by 2 bases, with 15 bases between. The DNA of the CDR3 is TGTGCCAGCAGCAGGCCCGGGGGCCACACAGATACGCAGTATTTT. Protein sequence: CASSRPGGHTDTQYF.

This clonotype has a handful of counts. The chain combines TRBV29-1 with TRBJ1-2, with TRBD1 as a possible D gene (5 bases). CDR1 is SQVTM and CDR2 is ANQGSEA in the germline V gene. Trimming took off 4 bases at V and 7 bases at J, with 16 bases between the two ends. The CDR3 extends over 13 amino acids. The CDR3 region is CSVGSAGVGGYTF. DNA for the CDR3: TGCAGCGTTGGGTCCGCGGGGGTCGGTGGCTACACCTTC.

This clonotype has only a few counts. The J gene is TRBJ2-7, the V gene TRBV20-1, with TRBD1 identical over 7 bases. CDR3 length equals 12 residues. Germline loops: CDR1 DFQATT, CDR2 SNEGSKA (reference sequence). The ends lost 5 bases at V and 6 bases at J; junction bases unmatched: 7. CDR3: CSAPGTVSEQYF. CDR3 nucleotides: TGCAGTGCTCCCGGGACAGTCAGCGAGCAGTACTTC.

This clonotype was observed a few times. The genes are TRBV4-3 and TRBJ2-5; 10 bases agree with TRBD1. V lost 3 bases and J lost 5; bases outside the gene matches: 6. The CDR3 runs 15 residues. Germline CDR1 LGHNA, CDR2 YSLEER. CDR3 residues: CASSQTGGLGETQYF. CDR3 DNA: TGCGCCAGCAGCCAGACAGGGGGCCTCGGGGAGACCCAGTACTTC.

In this sample, this clonotype turned up a few times. Here the CDR3 reads CASSVARANNYGYTF. CDR3 in DNA: TGTGCCAGCAGCGTAGCGAGGGCCAACAACTATGGCTACACCTTC. This chain connects TRBV9 to TRBJ1-2; D not certain. The CDR3 totals 15 residues. The ends were cut back, 0 bases at V and 2 bases at J, with 11 bases in the middle. Germline lookup yields CDR1 SGDLS and CDR2 YYNGEE.

There are many counts of this clonotype. The chain is built from TRBV7-2 and TRBJ2-2; 7 nucleotides agree with TRBD2. V gave up 3 bases and J gave up 7 bases; unmatched junction bases: 5. The CDR3 length is 14 residues. Germline loops: CDR1 SGHTA, CDR2 FQGNSA. As DNA, the CDR3 is TGTGCCAGCAGCTTGGGACTAATCGGCGGGGAGCTGTTTTTT. This encodes CASSLGLIGGELFF.

V and J are TRBV15 and TRBJ2-5; no definite D call. The germline CDR1 and CDR2 sequences are LNHNV and YYDKDF (reference sequence). Trimming cost V 1 base and J 3 bases, with 12 bases left between them. CDR3 length equals 15 residues. The CDR3: CATSRVGRLKETQYF. CDR3 bases: TGTGCCACCAGCAGAGTTGGGCGGCTAAAAGAGACCCAGTACTTC.

This clonotype was counted between two and nine times. The V call is TRBV6-1, the J call TRBJ2-3; D gene uncertain. CDR1 and CDR2 (germline): MNHNS, SASEGT. This CDR3 has 14 amino acids. Trimming cost V 3 bases and J 4 bases, with 11 bases left between them. This CDR3 reads CASSEGVSADTQYF. The CDR3 DNA sequence: TGTGCCAGCAGTGAGGGCGTCAGCGCAGATACGCAGTATTTT.

This clonotype was counted between two and nine times. This chain joins TRBV12-3 or TRBV12-4 and TRBJ1-2; D is possibly TRBD1 (5 bases). This CDR3 contains 14 residues. V was shortened by 6 bases and J by 5 bases, with 16 bases between the two germline ends. The CDR3 DNA is TGTGCCAGCAGGACGTCGACGGGGCCATATGGCTACACCTTC. Translating gives CASRTSTGPYGYTF.

In its sample, this clonotype was seen once. This rearrangement joins TRBV5-1 to TRBJ2-7, with D uncertain. The germline V gene has CDR1 SGHRS and CDR2 YFSETQ. Trimming removed 0 bases from V and 7 bases from J, with 14 bases in between. This CDR3 spans 14 amino acids. CDR3 in amino acids: CASSLAVSGNEQYF. The CDR3 DNA reads TGCGCCAGCAGCTTGGCCGTGTCGGGTAATGAGCAGTACTTC.

V is TRBV4-2 and J is TRBJ2-7, with D uncertain. In germline, CDR1 is LGHNA, CDR2 YNFKEQ. V lost 0 bases, J lost 7 bases, and 10 bases lay in between. This CDR3 has 13 amino acids. This chain's CDR3 is CASSQDRSWEQYF. CDR3 bases: TGTGCCAGCAGCCAAGATAGGTCCTGGGAGCAGTACTTC.

This chain links TRBV28 with TRBJ2-5, with D perhaps TRBD1 or TRBD2 (5 bases each). The CDR3 is 17 residues long. V dropped 5 bases and J dropped 2 bases, with 21 bases sitting between them. Germline CDR1 reads MDHEN; CDR2 reads SYDVKM. CDR3 residues: CASSRGVDQTLQETQYF. The CDR3 region has the DNA TGTGCCAGCAGTCGAGGGGTGGACCAAACGCTTCAAGAGACCCAGTACTTC.

The J gene is TRBJ2-2, the V gene TRBV6-1; TRBD1 is a possible D gene (6 bases). This CDR3 is built from 17 residues. The ends were cut back, 6 bases at V and 4 bases at J, with 21 bases in the middle. The germline CDR1 and CDR2 sequences are MNHNS and SASEGT. CDR3 protein: CASSVYRTASGTGELFF. The DNA for the CDR3 is TGTGCCAGCAGCGTTTACAGGACAGCTTCGGGCACCGGGGAGCTGTTTTTT.

Ten or more counts support this clonotype. The CDR3 sequence is CASTPSGYYGYTF. In nucleotides, the CDR3 is TGTGCCAGCACCCCCTCAGGCTACTATGGCTACACCTTC. The rearrangement joins TRBV12-3 or TRBV12-4 to TRBJ1-2; D uncertain. Trimming stripped 7 bases from V and 3 bases from J, with 12 bases between. The CDR3 has 13 amino acids.

This clonotype was counted a few times. The V gene is TRBV21-1, the J gene TRBJ1-2; TRBD1 is the table's D call and was not checked against the DNA. TRBV21-1 is annotated as a pseudogene. The CDR3 covers 12 residues. CDR3 sequence (DNA): TGTGCCAGCAGCTCGTACAGGCGGGGCTACACCTTC. Translating it yields CASSSYRRGYTF.